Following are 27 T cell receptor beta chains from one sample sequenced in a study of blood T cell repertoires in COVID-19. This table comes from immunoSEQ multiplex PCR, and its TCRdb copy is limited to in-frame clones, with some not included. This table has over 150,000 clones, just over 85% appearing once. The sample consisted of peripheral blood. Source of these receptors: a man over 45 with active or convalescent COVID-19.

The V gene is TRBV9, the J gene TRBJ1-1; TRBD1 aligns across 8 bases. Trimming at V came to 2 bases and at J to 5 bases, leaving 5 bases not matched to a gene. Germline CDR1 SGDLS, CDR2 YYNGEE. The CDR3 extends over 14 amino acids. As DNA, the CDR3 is TGTGCCAGCAGCGTCCCAGGGGGCGGGACTGAAGCTTTCTTT. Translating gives CASSVPGGGTEAFF.

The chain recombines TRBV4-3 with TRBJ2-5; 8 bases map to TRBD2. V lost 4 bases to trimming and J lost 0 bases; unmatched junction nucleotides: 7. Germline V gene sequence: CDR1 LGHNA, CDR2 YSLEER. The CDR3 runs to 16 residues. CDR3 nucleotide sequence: TGCGCCAGCAGCCTCGACAATAGCGGGAACCAAGAGACCCAGTACTTC. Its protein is CASSLDNSGNQETQYF.

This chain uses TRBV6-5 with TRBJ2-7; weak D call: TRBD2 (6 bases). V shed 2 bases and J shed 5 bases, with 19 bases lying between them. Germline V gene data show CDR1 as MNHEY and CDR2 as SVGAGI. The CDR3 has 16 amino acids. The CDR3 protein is CASSYQRRGGMNEQYF. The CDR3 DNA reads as TGTGCCAGCAGTTACCAAAGGCGGGGTGGGATGAACGAGCAGTACTTC.

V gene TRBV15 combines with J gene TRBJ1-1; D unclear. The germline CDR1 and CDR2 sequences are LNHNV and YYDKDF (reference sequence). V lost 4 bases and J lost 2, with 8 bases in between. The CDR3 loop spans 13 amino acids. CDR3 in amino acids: CATSIGGNTEAFF. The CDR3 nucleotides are TGTGCCACCAGCATCGGCGGAAACACTGAAGCTTTCTTT.

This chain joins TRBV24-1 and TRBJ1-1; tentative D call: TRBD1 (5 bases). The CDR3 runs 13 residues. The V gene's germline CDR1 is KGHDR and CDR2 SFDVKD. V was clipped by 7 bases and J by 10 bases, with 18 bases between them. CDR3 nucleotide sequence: TGTGCCACCAGCGACACTTCCTCGGGGGGAGCTTTCTTT. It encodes CATSDTSSGGAFF.

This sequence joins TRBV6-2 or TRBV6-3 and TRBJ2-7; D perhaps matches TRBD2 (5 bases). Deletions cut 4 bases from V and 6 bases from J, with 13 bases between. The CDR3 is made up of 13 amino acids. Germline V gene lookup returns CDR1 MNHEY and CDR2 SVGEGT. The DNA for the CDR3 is TGTGCCAGCAGTTCGGGATTCGTGGGCGAGCAGTACTTC. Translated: CASSSGFVGEQYF.

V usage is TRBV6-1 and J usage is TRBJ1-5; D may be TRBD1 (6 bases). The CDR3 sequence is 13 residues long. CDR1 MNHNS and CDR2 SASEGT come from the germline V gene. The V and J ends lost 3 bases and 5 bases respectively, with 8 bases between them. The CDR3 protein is CASSESGDQPQHF. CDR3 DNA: TGTGCCAGCAGTGAGTCAGGGGATCAGCCCCAGCATTTT.

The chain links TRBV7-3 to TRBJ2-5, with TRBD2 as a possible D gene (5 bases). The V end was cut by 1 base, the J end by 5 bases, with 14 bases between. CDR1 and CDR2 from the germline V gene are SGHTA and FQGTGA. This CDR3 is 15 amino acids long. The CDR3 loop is CASSLSNGIGETQYF. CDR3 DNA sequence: TGTGCCAGCAGCTTAAGTAACGGGATAGGGGAGACCCAGTACTTC.

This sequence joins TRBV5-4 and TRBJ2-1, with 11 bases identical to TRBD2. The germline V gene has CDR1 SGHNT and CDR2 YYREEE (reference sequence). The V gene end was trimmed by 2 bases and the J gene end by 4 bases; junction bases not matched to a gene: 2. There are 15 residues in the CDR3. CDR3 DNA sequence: TGTGCCAGCAGCTTTGGACTAGCGGGTTACAATGAGCAGTTCTTC. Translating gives CASSFGLAGYNEQFF. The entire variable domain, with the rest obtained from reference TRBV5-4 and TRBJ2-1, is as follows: ETGVTQSPTHLIKTRGQQVTLRCSSQSGHNTVSWYQQALGQGPQFIFQYYREEENGRGNFPPRFSGLQFPNYSSELNVNALELDDSALYLCASSFGLAGYNEQFFGPGTRLTVL.

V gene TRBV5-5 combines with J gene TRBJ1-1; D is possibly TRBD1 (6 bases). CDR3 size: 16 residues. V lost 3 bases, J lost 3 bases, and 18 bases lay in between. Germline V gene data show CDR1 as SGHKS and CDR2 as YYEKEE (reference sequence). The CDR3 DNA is TGTGCCAGCAGCTCCTCCGCGGGGGGCCCATACACTGAAGCTTTCTTT. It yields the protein CASSSSAGGPYTEAFF.

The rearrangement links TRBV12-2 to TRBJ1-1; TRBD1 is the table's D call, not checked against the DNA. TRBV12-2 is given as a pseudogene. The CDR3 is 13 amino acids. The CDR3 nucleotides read TGTGCAAGTCGCTGCCACATGAACACTGAAGCTTTCTTT. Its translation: CASRCHMNTEAFF.

CDR3 in amino acids: CASRGQGNSPLHF. The CDR3, as DNA: TGTGCCAGCAGGGGACAGGGTAATTCACCCCTCCACTTT. The chain links TRBV12-3 or TRBV12-4 to TRBJ1-6, with 9 bases matching TRBD1. The junction had 0 bases not matched to a gene; V was cut back by 6 bases and J by 6 bases. CDR3 length equals 13 residues.

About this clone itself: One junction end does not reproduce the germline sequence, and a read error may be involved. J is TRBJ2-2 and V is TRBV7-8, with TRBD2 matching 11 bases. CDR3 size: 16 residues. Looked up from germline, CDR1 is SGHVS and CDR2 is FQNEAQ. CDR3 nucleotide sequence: TGTGCCAGCAGCATAGCGGGAGGGTCGGGCACCGGGGAGCTGTTTTTT. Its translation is CASSIAGGSGTGELFF.

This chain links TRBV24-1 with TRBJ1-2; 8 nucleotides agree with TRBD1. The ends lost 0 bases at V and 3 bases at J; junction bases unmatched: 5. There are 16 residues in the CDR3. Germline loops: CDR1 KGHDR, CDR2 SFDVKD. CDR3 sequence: CATSDLGQGGDYGYTF. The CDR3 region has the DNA TGTGCCACCAGTGATTTGGGACAGGGTGGAGACTATGGCTACACCTTC.

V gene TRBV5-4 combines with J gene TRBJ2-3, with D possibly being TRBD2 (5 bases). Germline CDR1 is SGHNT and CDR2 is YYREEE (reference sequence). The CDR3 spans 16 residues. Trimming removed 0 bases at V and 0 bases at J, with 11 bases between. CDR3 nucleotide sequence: TGTGCCAGCAGCTTGGACCCTAGGACTAGCACAGATACGCAGTATTTT. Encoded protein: CASSLDPRTSTDTQYF.

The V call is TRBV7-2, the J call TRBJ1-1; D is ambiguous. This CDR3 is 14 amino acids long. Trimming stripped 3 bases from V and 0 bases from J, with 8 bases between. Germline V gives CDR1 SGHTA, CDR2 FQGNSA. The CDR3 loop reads CASSLQRMNTEAFF. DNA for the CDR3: TGTGCCAGCAGCTTGCAGCGTATGAACACTGAAGCTTTCTTT.

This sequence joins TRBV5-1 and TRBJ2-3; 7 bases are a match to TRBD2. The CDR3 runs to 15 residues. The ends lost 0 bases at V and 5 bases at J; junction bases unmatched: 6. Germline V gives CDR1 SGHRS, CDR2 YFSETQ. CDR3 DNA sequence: TGCGCCAGCAGCTTGGTCCGGGGGGAGAAAGATACGCAGTATTTT. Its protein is CASSLVRGEKDTQYF. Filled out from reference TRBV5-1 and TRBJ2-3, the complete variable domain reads KAGVTQTPRYLIKTRGQQVTLSCSPISGHRSVSWYQQTPGQGLQFLFEYFSETQRNKGNFPGRFSGRQFSNSRSEMNVSTLELGDSALYLCASSLVRGEKDTQYFGPGTRLTVL.

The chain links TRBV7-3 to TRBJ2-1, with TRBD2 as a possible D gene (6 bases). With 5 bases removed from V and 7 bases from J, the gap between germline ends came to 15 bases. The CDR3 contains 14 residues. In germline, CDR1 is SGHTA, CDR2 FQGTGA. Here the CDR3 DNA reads TGTGCCAGCAGCAACAGCCGGGACTCTAATGAGCAGTTCTTC. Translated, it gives CASSNSRDSNEQFF.

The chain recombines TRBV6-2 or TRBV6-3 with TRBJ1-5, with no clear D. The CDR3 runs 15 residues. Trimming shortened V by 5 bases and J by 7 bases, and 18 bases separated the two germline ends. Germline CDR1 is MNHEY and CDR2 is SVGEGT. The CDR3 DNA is TGTGCCAGCAGTGGTATCGGGGAACCTCGACAGCCCCAGCATTTT. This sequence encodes CASSGIGEPRQPQHF.

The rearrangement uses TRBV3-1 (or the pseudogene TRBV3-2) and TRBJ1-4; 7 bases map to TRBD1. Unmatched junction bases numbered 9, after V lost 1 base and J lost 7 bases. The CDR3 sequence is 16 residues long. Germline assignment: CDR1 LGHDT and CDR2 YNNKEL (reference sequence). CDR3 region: CASSQGRDRRGEKLFF. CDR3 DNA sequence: TGTGCCAGCAGCCAAGGCCGGGACAGAAGGGGTGAAAAACTGTTTTTT.

This CDR3 is CASSPMGFSVEQYF. The DNA for the CDR3 is TGTGCCAGCAGTCCGATGGGCTTTTCGGTCGAGCAGTACTTC. The chain combines TRBV28 with TRBJ2-7; no firm D call. This CDR3 contains 14 residues. V lost 5 bases and J lost 6, with 17 bases in between. Germline V gene lookup returns CDR1 MDHEN and CDR2 SYDVKM.

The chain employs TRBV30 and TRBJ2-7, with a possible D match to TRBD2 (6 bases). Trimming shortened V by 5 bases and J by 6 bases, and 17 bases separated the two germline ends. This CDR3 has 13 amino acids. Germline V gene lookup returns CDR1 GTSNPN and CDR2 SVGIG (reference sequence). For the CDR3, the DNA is TGTGCCTGGTCGGGCGGGGCGAGGGTCGAGCAGTACTTC. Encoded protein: CAWSGGARVEQYF.

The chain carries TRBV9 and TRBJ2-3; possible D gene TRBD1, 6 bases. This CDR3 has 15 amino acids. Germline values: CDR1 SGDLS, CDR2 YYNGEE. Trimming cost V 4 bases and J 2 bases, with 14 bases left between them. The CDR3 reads CASSPRGGDTDTQYF. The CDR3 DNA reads TGTGCCAGCAGCCCCCGTGGGGGCGACACAGATACGCAGTATTTT.

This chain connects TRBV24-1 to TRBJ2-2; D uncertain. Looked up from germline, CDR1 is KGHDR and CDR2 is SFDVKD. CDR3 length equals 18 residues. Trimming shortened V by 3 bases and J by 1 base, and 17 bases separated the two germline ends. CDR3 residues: CATSDLSPATGNTGELFF. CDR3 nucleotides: TGTGCCACCAGTGATCTCTCTCCGGCGACGGGGAACACCGGGGAGCTGTTTTTT.

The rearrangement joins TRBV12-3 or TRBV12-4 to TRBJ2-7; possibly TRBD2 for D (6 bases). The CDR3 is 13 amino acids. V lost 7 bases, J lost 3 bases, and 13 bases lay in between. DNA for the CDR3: TGTGCCAGCACCCCAAGGGAGGACTACGAGCAGTACTTC. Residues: CASTPREDYEQYF.

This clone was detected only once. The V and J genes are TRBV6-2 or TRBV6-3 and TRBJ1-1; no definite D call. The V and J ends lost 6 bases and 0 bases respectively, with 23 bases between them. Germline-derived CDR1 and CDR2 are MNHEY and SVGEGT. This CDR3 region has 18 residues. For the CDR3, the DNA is TGTGCCAGCAGCCCTACGGCGGGCCTTTATCCTCTGAACACTGAAGCTTTCTTT. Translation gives CASSPTAGLYPLNTEAFF.

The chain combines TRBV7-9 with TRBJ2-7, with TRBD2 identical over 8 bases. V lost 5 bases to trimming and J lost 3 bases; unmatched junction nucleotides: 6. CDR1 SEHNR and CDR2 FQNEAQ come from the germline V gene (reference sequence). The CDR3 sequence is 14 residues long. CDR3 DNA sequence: TGTGCCAGCAGCATCGGGACTAGTAACTACGAGCAGTACTTC. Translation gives CASSIGTSNYEQYF.